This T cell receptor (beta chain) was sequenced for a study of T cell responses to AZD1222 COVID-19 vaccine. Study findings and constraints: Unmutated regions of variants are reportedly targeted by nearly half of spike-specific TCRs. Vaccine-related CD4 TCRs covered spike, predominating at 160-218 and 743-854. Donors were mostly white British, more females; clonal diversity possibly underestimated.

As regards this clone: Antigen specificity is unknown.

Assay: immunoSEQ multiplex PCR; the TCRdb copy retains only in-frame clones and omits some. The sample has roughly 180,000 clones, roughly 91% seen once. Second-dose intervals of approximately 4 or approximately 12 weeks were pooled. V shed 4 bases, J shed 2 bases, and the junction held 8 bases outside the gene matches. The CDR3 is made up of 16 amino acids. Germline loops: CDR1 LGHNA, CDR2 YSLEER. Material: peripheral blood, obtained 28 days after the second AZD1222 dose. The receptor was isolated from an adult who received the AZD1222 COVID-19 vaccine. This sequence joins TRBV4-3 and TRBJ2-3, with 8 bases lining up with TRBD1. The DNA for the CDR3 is TGCGCCAGCAGCCTCACCGGGACAGGAAACACAGATACGCAGTATTTT. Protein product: CASSLTGTGNTDTQYF.